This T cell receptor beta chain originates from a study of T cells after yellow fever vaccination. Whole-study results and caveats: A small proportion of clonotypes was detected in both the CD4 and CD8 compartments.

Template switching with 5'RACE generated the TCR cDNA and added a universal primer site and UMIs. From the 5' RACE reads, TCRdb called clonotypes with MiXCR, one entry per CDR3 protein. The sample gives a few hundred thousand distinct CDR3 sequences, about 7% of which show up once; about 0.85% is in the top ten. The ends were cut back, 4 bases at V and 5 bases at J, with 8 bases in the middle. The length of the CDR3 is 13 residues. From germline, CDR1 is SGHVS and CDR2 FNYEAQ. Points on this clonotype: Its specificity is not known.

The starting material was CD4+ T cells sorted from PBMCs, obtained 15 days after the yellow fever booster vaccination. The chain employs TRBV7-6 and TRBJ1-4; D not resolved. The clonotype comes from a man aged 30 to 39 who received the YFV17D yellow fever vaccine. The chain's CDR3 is CASSSLLNEKLFF. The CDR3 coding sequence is TGTGCCAGCAGCTCGCTCCTAAATGAAAAACTGTTTTTT.